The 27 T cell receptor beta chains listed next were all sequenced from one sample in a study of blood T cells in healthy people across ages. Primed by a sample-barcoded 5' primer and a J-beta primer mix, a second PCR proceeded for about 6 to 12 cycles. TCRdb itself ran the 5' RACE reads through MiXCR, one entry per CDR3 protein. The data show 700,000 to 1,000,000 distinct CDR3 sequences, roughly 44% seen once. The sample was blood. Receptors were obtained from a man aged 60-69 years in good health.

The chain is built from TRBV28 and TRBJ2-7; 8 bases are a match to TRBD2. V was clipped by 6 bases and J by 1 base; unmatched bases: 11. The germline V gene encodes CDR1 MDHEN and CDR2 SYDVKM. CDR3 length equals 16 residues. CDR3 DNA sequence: TGTGCCAGCAGAAGCGGGGGACCGAAACATTCCTACGAGCAGTACTTC. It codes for CASRSGGPKHSYEQYF.

CDR3 coding DNA: TGTGCCGCCCGACAGAATTTCTATGGCTACACCTTC. The encoded protein is CAARQNFYGYTF. V and J are TRBV6-2 or TRBV6-3 and TRBJ1-2, with D possibly being TRBD1 (5 bases). V was cut by 11 bases and J by 4 bases, with 14 bases left in between. Germline CDR1 reads MNHEY; CDR2 reads SVGEGT. The CDR3 length is 12 residues.

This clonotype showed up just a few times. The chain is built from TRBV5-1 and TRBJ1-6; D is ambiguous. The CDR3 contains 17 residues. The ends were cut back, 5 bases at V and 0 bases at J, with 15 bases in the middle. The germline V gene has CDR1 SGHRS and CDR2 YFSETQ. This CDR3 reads CASRSDGISSYNSPLHF. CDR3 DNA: TGCGCCAGCAGGTCGGACGGGATAAGCTCCTATAATTCACCCCTCCACTTT.

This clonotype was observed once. The CDR3 DNA reads as TGTGCCAGCAGCGCCGGGGGAGGGGATACGCAGTATTTT. Its translation is CASSAGGGDTQYF. The chain recombines TRBV7-3 with TRBJ2-3, with 7 positions matching TRBD2. This CDR3 is 13 amino acids long. Germline V lookup: CDR1 SGHTA, CDR2 FQGTGA. Trimming cost V 5 bases and J 6 bases; bases outside gene matches: 5.

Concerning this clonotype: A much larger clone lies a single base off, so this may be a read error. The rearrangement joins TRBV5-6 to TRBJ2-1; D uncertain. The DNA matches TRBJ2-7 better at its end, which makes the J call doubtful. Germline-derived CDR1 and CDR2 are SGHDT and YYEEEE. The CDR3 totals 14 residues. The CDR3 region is CASNLGPGRGTQYF. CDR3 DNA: TGTGCCAGCAACTTAGGTCCAGGTCGAGGAACGCAGTACTTC.

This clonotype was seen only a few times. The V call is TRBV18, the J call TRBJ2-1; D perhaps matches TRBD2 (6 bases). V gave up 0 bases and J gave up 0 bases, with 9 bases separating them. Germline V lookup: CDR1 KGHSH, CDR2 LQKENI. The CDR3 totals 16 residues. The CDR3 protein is CASSPPPGGSYNEQFF. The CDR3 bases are TGTGCCAGCTCACCACCCCCCGGGGGCTCCTACAATGAGCAGTTCTTC. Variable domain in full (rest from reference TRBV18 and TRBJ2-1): NAGVMQNPRHLVRRRGQEARLRCSPMKGHSHVYWYRQLPEEGLKFMVYLQKENIIDESGMPKERFSAEFPKEGPSILRIQQVVRGDSAAYFCASSPPPGGSYNEQFFGPGTRLTVL.

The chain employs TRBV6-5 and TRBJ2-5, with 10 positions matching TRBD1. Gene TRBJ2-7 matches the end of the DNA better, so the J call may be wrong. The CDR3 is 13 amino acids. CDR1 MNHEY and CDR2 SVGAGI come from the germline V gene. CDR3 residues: CASSPGQGTEQYF. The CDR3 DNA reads TGTGCCAGCAGCCCGGGACAGGGGACCGAGCAGTACTTC.

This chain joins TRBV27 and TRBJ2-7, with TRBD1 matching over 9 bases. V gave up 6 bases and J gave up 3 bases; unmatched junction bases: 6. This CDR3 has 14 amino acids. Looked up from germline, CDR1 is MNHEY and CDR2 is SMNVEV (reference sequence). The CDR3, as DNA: TGTGCCAGCAGGAGGACAGGGGACGACTACGAGCAGTACTTC. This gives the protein CASRRTGDDYEQYF.

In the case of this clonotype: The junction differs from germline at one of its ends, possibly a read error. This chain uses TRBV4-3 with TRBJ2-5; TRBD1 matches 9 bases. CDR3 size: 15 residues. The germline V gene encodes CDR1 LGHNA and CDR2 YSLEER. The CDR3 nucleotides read TGCGCCATCAGCCAAACCGGGACAGGGCCGGTCGCGCAGTACTTC. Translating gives CAISQTGTGPVAQYF.

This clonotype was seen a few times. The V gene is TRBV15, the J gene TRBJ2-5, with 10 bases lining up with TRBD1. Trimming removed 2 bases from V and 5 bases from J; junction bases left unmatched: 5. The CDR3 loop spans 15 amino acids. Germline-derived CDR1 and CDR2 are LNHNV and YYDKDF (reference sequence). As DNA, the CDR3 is TGTGCCACCAGCAGAAACGGACAGGGGGGTGAGACCCAGTACTTC. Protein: CATSRNGQGGETQYF.

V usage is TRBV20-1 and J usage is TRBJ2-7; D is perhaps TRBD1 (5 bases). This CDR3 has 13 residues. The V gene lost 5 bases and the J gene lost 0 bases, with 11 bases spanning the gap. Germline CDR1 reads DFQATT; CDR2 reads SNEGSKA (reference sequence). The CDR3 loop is CSASDTNSYEQYF. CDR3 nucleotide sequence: TGCAGTGCTTCGGACACCAACTCCTACGAGCAGTACTTC.

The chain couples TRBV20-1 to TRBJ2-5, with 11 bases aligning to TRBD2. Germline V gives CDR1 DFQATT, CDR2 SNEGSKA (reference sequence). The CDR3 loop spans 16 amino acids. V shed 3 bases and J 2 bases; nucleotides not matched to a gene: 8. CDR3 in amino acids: CSASHLAGGQQETQYF. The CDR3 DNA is TGCAGTGCTAGCCACCTAGCGGGGGGTCAACAAGAGACCCAGTACTTC.

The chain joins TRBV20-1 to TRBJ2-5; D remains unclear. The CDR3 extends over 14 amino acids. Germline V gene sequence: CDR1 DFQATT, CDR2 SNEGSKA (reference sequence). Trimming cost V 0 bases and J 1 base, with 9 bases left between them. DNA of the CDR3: TGCAGTGCTAGAGAGGCGGCAGCCCAAGAGACCCAGTACTTC. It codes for CSAREAAAQETQYF.

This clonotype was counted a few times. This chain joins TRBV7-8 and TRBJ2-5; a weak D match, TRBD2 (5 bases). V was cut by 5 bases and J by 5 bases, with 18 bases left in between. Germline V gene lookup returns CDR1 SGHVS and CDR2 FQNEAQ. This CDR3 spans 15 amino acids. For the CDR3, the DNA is TGTGCCAGCAGCAACTCCCGGAAAACGGGGGAGACCCAGTACTTC. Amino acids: CASSNSRKTGETQYF.

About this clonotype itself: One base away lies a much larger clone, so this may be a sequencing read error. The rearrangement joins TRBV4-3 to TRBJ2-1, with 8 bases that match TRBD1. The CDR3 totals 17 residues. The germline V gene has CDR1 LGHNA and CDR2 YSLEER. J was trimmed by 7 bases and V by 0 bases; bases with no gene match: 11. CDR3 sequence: CASSQDRLTGGLNEQFF. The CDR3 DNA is TGCGCCAGCAGCCAAGATCGGTTAACAGGGGGTCTTAATGAGCAGTTCTTC.

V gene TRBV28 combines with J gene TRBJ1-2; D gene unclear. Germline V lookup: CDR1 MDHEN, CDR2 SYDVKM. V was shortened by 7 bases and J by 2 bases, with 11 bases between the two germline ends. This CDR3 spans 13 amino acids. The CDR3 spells CASIPDGNYGYTF. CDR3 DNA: TGTGCCAGCATTCCGGACGGGAACTATGGCTACACCTTC.

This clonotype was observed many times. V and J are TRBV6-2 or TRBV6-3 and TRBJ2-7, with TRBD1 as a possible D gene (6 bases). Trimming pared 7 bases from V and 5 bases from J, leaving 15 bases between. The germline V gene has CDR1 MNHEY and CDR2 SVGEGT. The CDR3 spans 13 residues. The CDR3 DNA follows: TGTGCCAGCATCCGCCAGGGGTGGAACGAGCAGTACTTC. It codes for CASIRQGWNEQYF.

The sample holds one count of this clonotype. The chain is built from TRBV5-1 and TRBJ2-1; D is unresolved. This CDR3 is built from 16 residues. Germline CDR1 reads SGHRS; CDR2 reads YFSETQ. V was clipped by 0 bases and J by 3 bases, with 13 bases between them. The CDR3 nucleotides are TGCGCCAGCAGCTTGGGGCCGCAGCCCGGCTACAATGAGCAGTTCTTC. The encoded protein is CASSLGPQPGYNEQFF.

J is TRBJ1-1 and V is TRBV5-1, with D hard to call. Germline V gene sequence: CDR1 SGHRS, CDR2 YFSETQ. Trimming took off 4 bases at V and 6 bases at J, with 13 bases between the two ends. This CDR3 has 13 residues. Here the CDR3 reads CASSPQLSAEAFF. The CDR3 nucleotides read TGCGCCAGCAGCCCTCAACTATCCGCTGAAGCTTTCTTT.

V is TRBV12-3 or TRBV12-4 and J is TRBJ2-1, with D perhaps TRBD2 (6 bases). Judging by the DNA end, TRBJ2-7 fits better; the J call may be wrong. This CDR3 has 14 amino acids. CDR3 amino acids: CASSRRGSYNEQYF. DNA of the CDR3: TGTGCCAGCAGTCGTCGGGGGTCCTACAATGAGCAGTACTTC.

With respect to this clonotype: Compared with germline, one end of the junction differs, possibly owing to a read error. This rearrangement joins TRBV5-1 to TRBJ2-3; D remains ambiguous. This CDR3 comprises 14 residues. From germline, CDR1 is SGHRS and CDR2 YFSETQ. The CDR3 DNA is TGCACCAGCAGCTTGGATCGGCAGAAAGATACGCAGTATTTT. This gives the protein CTSSLDRQKDTQYF.

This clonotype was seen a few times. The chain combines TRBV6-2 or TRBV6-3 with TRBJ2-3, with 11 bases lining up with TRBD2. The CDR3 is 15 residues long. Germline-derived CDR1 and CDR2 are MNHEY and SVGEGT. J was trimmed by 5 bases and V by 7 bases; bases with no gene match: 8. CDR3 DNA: TGTGCCAGCATTAGCGGGGGGGCCGGAAGAGATACGCAGTATTTT. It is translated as CASISGGAGRDTQYF.

The CDR3 region has the DNA TGTGCCAGCAGTGGGCAGGTACTCTCTGGGGCCAACGTCCTGACTTTC. Translation gives CASSGQVLSGANVLTF. The chain is built from TRBV27 and TRBJ2-6; D is ambiguous. V lost 5 bases to trimming and J lost 0 bases, with 11 bases between them. The CDR3 sequence is 16 residues long. Germline V gives CDR1 MNHEY, CDR2 SMNVEV (reference sequence).

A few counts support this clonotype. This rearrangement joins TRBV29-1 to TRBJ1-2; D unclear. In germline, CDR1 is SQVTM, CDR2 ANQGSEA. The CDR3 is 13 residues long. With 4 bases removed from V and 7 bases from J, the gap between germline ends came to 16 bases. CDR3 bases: TGCAGCGTTGTCCCTCCAACCCGGGGTGGCTACACCTTC. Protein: CSVVPPTRGGYTF.

CDR3 amino acids: CASKGGMNTEAFF. For the CDR3, the DNA is TGTGCCAGCAAGGGCGGAATGAACACTGAAGCTTTCTTT. This chain links TRBV27 with TRBJ1-1; D uncertain. In germline, CDR1 is MNHEY, CDR2 SMNVEV (reference sequence). This CDR3 comprises 13 residues. V was clipped by 7 bases and J by 0 bases, with 9 bases between them.

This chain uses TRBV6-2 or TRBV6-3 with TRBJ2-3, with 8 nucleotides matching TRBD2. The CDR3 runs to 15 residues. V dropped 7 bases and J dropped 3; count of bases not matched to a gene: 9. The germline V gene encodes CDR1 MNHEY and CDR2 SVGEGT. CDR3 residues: CASNLAGMATDTQYF. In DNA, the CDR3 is TGTGCCAGCAATCTAGCGGGCATGGCGACAGATACGCAGTATTTT.

The CDR3 spells CASRPSRTGGEQYF. CDR3 DNA: TGTGCCAGCAGACCAAGCCGGACAGGGGGTGAGCAGTACTTC. The chain combines TRBV5-6 with TRBJ2-7, with 10 bases aligning to TRBD1. Unmatched junction bases numbered 9, after V lost 5 bases and J lost 7 bases. The germline gives CDR1 SGHDT, CDR2 YYEEEE. This CDR3 has 14 residues.